This T cell receptor (beta chain) was recovered during a study of blood T cell repertoires in COVID-19. At the level of the study: The United States, Italy and Spain were the sources of the acute and convalescent COVID-19 samples. PBMCs, B-cell-depleted T cells, or T cells were the source of the cDNA or gDNA that made up the material.

This CDR3 is built from 13 residues. V was trimmed by 8 bases and J by 4 bases, leaving 14 bases between them. Per the germline V gene, CDR1 is MNHEY and CDR2 is SVGAGI. As originally analysed: Amplifying reference gene primers gave estimates of nucleated cell counts. Data came from immunoSEQ multiplex PCR; TCRdb stores just in-frame clones and leaves some out. The V and J calls and clone size are taken from that table; D and trimming were inferred from the DNA. The repertoire holds 150,000 to 200,000 clones, with about four fifths as singletons. The J gene is TRBJ1-1, the V gene TRBV6-5; possibly TRBD1 for D (5 bases). Sequenced sample: peripheral blood. The TCR originated in a man in his sixties with acute or convalescent COVID-19. CDR3 sequence (DNA): TGTGCCAGCCGCGGGGGGGGGAGCACTGAAGCTTTCTTT. Protein sequence: CASRGGGSTEAFF.